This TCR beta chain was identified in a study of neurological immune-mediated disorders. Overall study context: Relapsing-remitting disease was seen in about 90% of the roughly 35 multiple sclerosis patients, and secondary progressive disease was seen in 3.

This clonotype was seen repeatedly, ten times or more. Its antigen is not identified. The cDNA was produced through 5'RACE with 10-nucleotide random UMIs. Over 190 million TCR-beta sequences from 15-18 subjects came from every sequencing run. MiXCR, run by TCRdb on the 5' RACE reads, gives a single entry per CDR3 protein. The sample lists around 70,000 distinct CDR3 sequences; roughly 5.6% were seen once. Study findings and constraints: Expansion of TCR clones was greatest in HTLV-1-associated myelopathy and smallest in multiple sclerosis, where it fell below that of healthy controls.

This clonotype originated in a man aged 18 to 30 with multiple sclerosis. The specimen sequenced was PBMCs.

CDR3 loop: CAISDGGNTIYF. The CDR3 DNA follows: TGTGCCATCTCCGACGGGGGAAACACCATATATTTT. The J gene is TRBJ1-3, the V gene TRBV10-3; D unclear. This CDR3 is 12 amino acids long. The V end was cut by 8 bases, the J end by 4 bases, with 9 bases between. Germline assignment: CDR1 ENHRY and CDR2 SYGVKD.